There are a few counts of the clone carrying this T cell receptor (beta chain). The CDR3 totals 12 residues. The V end was cut by 6 bases, the J end by 5 bases, with 7 bases between. TCRdb processed the RT-PCR reads anew with MiXCR; each CDR3 protein has one entry. Found here are under 200,000 distinct CDR3 sequences, roughly 12% of them singletons; the top ten hold around 32%. This sample was included in a study of response to subunit inactivated influenza vaccine. This sample was shared with a second study, whose subject was T cells expressing NK-cell markers. That paper notes: TCR beta cDNA was generated via 5'RACE template switching incorporating UMIs. Dominance of the CD3+CD56-NKG2C+ fraction by these clonotypes also held in a handful of donors.

The chain combines TRBV12-3 or TRBV12-4 with TRBJ2-2; D is unclear. Specimen: CD8+ T cells sorted from PBMCs, collected about 11 days after vaccination. The receptor comes from a man aged 50 to 60 who received an inactivated influenza vaccine. The CDR3 coding sequence is TGTGCCAGCAGGAAGTGGACCGGGGAGCTGTTTTTT. Translated: CASRKWTGELFF.